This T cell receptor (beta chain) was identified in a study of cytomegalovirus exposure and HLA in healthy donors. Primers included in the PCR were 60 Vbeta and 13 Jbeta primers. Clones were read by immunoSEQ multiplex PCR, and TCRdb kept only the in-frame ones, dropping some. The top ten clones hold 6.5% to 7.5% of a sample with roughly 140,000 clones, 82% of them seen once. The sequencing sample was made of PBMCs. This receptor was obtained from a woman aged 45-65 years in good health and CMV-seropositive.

The CDR3 DNA is TGTGCCAGCAGTCTCACTCGGACAGGCTATGGCTACACCTTC. The encoded protein is CASSLTRTGYGYTF. This rearrangement joins TRBV27 to TRBJ1-2; 7 bases are shared with TRBD1. The CDR3 spans 14 residues. Germline V gives CDR1 MNHEY, CDR2 SMNVEV (reference sequence). The V and J ends lost 5 bases and 4 bases, in that order; junction bases with no gene match: 7.